These T cell receptor beta chains were read from a single sample in a study of shared clonotypes between healthy human individuals. Sequenced by immunoSEQ multiplex PCR; TCRdb stores in-frame clones only, minus some. The sample includes approximately 2.5 million clones, 93% seen only once; the top ten take approximately 0.37%. Sequencing was carried out using naive CD4+ T cells from PBMCs. The receptor set was obtained from a man between 18 and 29 years old in good health. Some clones in this sample may be carry-over from other donors' samples. Both conserved end residues are part of each CDR3. D genes are given only for firm matches. Rows may omit the clone size; those that give it use once, few, many or a size class.

d_call,j_call,clone_size,cdr3_length,v_call,cdr3_aa,cdr3_nt
.,TRBJ2-7,.,14,TRBV4-2,CASSSQQGSYEQYF,TGTGCCAGCAGCTCCCAACAGGGATCCTACGAGCAGTACTTC
.,TRBJ2-5,.,16,TRBV4-1,CASSQDGQGPVQTQYF,TGCGCCAGCAGCCAAGATGGGCAGGGCCCGGTACAGACCCAGTACTTC
TRBD1,TRBJ2-6,once,18,TRBV28,CASSRGWTGAEGANVLTF,TGTGCCAGCAGTAGAGGGTGGACAGGGGCGGAAGGGGCCAACGTCCTGACTTTC
.,TRBJ2-2,.,12,TRBV6-6,CASSLQSGELFF,TGTGCCAGCAGTTTGCAGTCCGGGGAGCTGTTTTTT
TRBD2,TRBJ2-2,.,16,TRBV5-4,CASSLKTSANTGELFF,TGTGCCAGCAGCTTGAAAACTAGCGCGAACACCGGGGAGCTGTTTTTT
.,TRBJ1-2,few,13,TRBV5-1,CASSGDGLYGYTF,TGCGCCAGCAGCGGGGACGGGCTCTATGGCTACACCTTC
TRBD2,TRBJ2-2,.,18,TRBV7-3,CASSLSGLAGVDTGELFF,TGTGCCAGCAGCCTCTCGGGACTAGCGGGAGTTGATACCGGGGAGCTGTTTTTT
.,TRBJ2-7,.,12,TRBV14,CASSLVKGKQYF,TGTGCCAGCAGCCTGGTGAAGGGAAAGCAGTACTTC
.,TRBJ1-4,.,14,TRBV4-3,CASSQGVSNEKLFF,TGCGCCAGCAGCCAGGGGGTGTCTAATGAAAAACTGTTTTTT
TRBD2,TRBJ2-5,.,13,TRBV25-1,CASRSSGGETQYF,TGTGCCAGCAGATCTAGCGGGGGGGAGACCCAGTACTTC
TRBD1,TRBJ2-1,.,15,TRBV5-6,CASSIGTGGRNEQFF,TGTGCCAGCAGCATAGGGACAGGGGGTAGGAATGAGCAGTTCTTC
.,TRBJ2-5,.,12,TRBV29-1,CSAGRPQETQYF,TGCAGCGCAGGGAGGCCCCAAGAGACCCAGTACTTC